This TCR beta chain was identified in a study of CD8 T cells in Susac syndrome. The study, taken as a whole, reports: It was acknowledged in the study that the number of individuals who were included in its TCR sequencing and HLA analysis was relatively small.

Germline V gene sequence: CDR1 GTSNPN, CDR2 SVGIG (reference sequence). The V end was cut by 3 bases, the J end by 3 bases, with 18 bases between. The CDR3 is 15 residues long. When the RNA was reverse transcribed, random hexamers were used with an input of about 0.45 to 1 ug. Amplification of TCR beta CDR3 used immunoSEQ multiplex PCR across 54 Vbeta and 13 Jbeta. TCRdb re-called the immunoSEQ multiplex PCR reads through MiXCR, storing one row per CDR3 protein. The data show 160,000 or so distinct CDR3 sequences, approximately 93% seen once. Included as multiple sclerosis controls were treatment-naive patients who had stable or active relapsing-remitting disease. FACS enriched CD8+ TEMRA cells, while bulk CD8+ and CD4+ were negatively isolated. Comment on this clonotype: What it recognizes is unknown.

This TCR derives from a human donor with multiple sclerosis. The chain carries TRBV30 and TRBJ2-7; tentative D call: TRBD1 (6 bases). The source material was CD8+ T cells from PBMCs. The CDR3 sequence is CAWRPTDRSDYEQYF. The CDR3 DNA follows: TGTGCCTGGAGACCAACCGACAGGTCCGACTACGAGCAGTACTTC.